The rows below give T cell receptor beta chains drawn from one sample of a study of T cells after yellow fever vaccination. TCRdb redid the calling of the 5' RACE reads with MiXCR, one entry per CDR3 protein. The profile shows 95,000 to 150,000 distinct CDR3 sequences, around 7.4% of them singletons. Sequences were derived from CD4+ T cells sorted from PBMCs, sampled 9 to 10 days after the first yellow fever vaccination. These receptors were obtained from a man aged 18 to 29 who received the YFV17D yellow fever vaccine. Both conserved end residues are part of each CDR3. The D gene is left open where the match is weak. Some rows mark clone size as missing; the rest say once, few, many or name a class of expanded clone.

CDR3 DNA: TGCGCCAGCAGTCCCTACACAAATTCACCCCTCCACTTT
CDR3 protein: CASSPYTNSPLHF
J gene: TRBJ1-6
D gene: -
V gene: TRBV10-1
clone size: many

CDR3 DNA: TGTGCCAGCAGCCAAGAACTAGCGGGGGCCGTCACAGATACGCAGTATTTT
CDR3 protein: CASSQELAGAVTDTQYF
J gene: TRBJ2-3
D gene: TRBD2
V gene: TRBV4-2
clone size: many

CDR3 DNA: TGCGCCAGCAGCTTCGGACAGGGTATTAGACTGGTCCAAGAGACCCAGTACTTC
CDR3 protein: CASSFGQGIRLVQETQYF
J gene: TRBJ2-5
D gene: TRBD1
V gene: TRBV5-1
clone size: many

CDR3 DNA: TGTGCCAGCAGTTCGCAGGGTCGAGATACGCAGTATTTT
CDR3 protein: CASSSQGRDTQYF
J gene: TRBJ2-3
D gene: -
V gene: TRBV6-2/TRBV6-3
clone size: many

CDR3 DNA: TGTGCCAGCAGCTTCACAGATACGCAGTGTTTT
CDR3 protein: CASSFTDTQCF
J gene: TRBJ2-3
D gene: -
V gene: TRBV7-2
clone size: -

CDR3 DNA: TGCGCCAGCAGCCAAGACCTGGCGGGGGGGTGGACTGAAGCTTTCTTT
CDR3 protein: CASSQDLAGGWTEAFF
J gene: TRBJ1-1
D gene: -
V gene: TRBV4-3
clone size: many

CDR3 DNA: TGTGCCAGCAGCTTAGTTGCAGGGGGAGAGGGCTACACCTTC
CDR3 protein: CASSLVAGGEGYTF
J gene: TRBJ1-2
D gene: TRBD1
V gene: TRBV7-2
clone size: many

CDR3 DNA: TGTGCCAGCAGCGTAGGCCCCGGGACTAGCGGGGGGGCCGGCGAGCAGTTCTTC
CDR3 protein: CASSVGPGTSGGAGEQFF
J gene: TRBJ2-1
D gene: TRBD2
V gene: TRBV9
clone size: -

CDR3 DNA: TGTGCCAGCAGCCAAGCCGAGACGGACAGGGGGCTTGCCAAAAACATTCAGTACTTC
CDR3 protein: CASSQAETDRGLAKNIQYF
J gene: TRBJ2-4
D gene: TRBD1
V gene: TRBV4-2
clone size: many

CDR3 DNA: TGCGCCAGCAGCTTGCCCTATAGTACTAGCACAGATACGCAGTATTTT
CDR3 protein: CASSLPYSTSTDTQYF
J gene: TRBJ2-3
D gene: -
V gene: TRBV5-1
clone size: many

CDR3 DNA: TGTGCCAGCAGGTCGCGGGGGAGCTCCTACAATGAGCAGTTCTTC
CDR3 protein: CASRSRGSSYNEQFF
J gene: TRBJ2-1
D gene: TRBD2
V gene: TRBV5-8
clone size: many

CDR3 DNA: TGTGCCAGCAACCCAGTTAATGAAAAACTGTTTTTT
CDR3 protein: CASNPVNEKLFF
J gene: TRBJ1-4
D gene: -
V gene: TRBV2
clone size: many

CDR3 DNA: TGTGCCAGCAGTTTCGTAGGACTCGAAGCTTTCTTT
CDR3 protein: CASSFVGLEAFF
J gene: TRBJ1-1
D gene: -
V gene: TRBV12-3/TRBV12-4
clone size: many

CDR3 DNA: TGTGCCAGCGCGGGAAGTGGCGGGGAGCTGTTTTTT
CDR3 protein: CASAGSGGELFF
J gene: TRBJ2-2
D gene: -
V gene: TRBV6-4
clone size: many

CDR3 DNA: TGTGCCAGCAGCCTATTTCAGGGTGGTGGCTACACCTTC
CDR3 protein: CASSLFQGGGYTF
J gene: TRBJ1-2
D gene: -
V gene: TRBV5-6
clone size: many

CDR3 DNA: TGCGCCAGCAGCCAAGAGGGACAGGCTACAGATACGCAGTATTTT
CDR3 protein: CASSQEGQATDTQYF
J gene: TRBJ2-3
D gene: TRBD1
V gene: TRBV4-1
clone size: medium-sized